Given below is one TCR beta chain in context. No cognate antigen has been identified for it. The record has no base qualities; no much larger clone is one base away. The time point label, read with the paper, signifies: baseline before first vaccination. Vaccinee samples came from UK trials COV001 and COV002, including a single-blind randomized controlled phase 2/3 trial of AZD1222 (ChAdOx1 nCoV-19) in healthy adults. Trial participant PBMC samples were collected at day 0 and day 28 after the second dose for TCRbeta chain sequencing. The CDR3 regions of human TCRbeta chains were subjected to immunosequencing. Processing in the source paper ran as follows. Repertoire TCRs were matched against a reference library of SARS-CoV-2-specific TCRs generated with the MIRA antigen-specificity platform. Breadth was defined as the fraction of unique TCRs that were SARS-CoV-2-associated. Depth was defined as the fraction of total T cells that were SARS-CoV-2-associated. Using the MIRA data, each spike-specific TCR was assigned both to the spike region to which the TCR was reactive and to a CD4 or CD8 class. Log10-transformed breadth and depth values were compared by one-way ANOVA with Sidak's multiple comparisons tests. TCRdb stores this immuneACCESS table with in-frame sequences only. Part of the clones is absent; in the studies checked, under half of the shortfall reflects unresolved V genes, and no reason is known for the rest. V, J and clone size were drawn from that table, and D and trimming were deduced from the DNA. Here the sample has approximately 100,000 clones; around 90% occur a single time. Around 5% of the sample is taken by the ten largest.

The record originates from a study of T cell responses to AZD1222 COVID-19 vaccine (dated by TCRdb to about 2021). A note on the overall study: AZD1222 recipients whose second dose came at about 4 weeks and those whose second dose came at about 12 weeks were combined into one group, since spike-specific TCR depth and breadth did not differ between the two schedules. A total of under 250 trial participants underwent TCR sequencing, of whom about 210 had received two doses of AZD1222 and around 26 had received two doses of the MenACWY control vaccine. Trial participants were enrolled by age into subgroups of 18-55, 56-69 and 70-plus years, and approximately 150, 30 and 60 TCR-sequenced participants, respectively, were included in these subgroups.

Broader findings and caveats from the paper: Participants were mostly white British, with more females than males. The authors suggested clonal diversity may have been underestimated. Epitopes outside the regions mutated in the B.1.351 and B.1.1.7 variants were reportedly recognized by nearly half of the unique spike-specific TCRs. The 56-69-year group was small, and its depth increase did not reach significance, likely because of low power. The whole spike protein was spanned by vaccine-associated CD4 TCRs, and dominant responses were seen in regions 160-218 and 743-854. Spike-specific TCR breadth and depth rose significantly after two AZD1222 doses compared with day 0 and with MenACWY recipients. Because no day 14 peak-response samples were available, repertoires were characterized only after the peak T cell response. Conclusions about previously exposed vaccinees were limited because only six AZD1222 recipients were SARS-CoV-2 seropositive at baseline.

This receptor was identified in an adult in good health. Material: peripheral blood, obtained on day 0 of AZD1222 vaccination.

For the CDR3, the sequence is CASSHDHTGMDTQYF. The DNA sequence follows: TGTGCCAGCAGCCACGATCACACCGGAATGGATACGCAGTATTTT. The rearrangement combines TRBV4-2 with TRBJ2-3; the D gene lacks a confident call. The CDR3 covers 15 residues, taking in both the cysteine and the phenylalanine. Left in the record is the CDR3 DNA by itself, 45 bases read in frame from the first base. Cut back by 3 bases and 6 bases, the V and J ends lie 16 bases apart. CDR1 is given as LGHNA and CDR2 as YNFKEQ, both from the germline V gene.